The entry that follows covers one T cell receptor beta chain sequence. Its recognized antigen is unknown. Within one base of it there is no much larger clone, and no base qualities were kept. Samples from volunteer blood donors who had recovered from COVID-19 were contributed by a second Seattle source. Each collaborating institution followed its own protocols to collect whole blood in K2EDTA tubes. For TCRbeta analysis, collaborators shipped samples in one of three forms: frozen whole blood, isolated PBMCs, or DNA extracted from either of those sample types. This sample is part of a study of blood T cell repertoires in COVID-19 (dated by TCRdb to the early 2020s). Study-wide context: Samples from collaborators originated in the United States, Italy and Spain and spanned both the acute and convalescent phases of COVID-19. HLA class I and class II types, where available, came from metadata supplied by the sample provider rather than from assay-based typing. The prospective study material was composed of cDNA or gDNA derived from T cells, B-cell-depleted T cells, or PBMCs. Deeply sampled blood TCRbeta repertoires from subjects exposed to, actively infected with, or recovered from COVID-19 were included in the dataset. The samples were drawn from the first 160 participants of the ongoing ImmuneRACE study and from some 1,300 subjects provided by 6 global collaborators. The sample metadata nearly always contained a de-identified subject ID, COVID-19 status, age in years and sex. The repertoires were released in a freely available public database intended as a resource for research on the immune response to SARS-CoV-2.

The CDR3 goes from the cysteine to the phenylalanine over 17 residues. CDR3 DNA only is kept here, 51 bases in frame from base 1. A distance of 19 bases separates the germline ends of V and J, which lose 2 bases and 4 bases respectively. CDR1 MGHDK and CDR2 SYGVNS are derived from the germline V gene. TCRbeta CDR3 regions were amplified from genomic DNA by means of the immunoSEQ Assay, a bias-controlled multiplex PCR. The original pipeline was this. Within the assay, amplification of reference gene primers was used to estimate how many nucleated cells each sample contained. To quantify the absolute abundance of each unique TCRbeta CDR3 rearrangement, sequence reads were collapsed and filtered. For each sample, productive Simpson clonality was calculated as the square root of Simpson's diversity index over productive rearrangements. TCRdb carries this immuneACCESS record with in-frame sequences only. Its versions omit some clonotypes, under half of them owing to an unresolved V gene in the studies checked, with the rest unexplained. V, J and clone size are taken as reported in that table, and D and trimming were inferred from the DNA itself. The sample includes about 170,000 clones, with around 88% observed a single time. The ten biggest clones cover roughly 20% of the sample.

Paper-wide results and their limitations: Clinical and demographic metadata were provided uncurated, with the amount varying by source and participant.

The receptor was isolated from a woman aged 70-85 years who had recovered from COVID-19. The specimen sequenced was peripheral blood. The rearranged segments are TRBV25-1 and TRBJ2-3; TRBD2 is possibly the D segment (5 matching bases). The CDR3 protein: CASSEVRAFGGADTQYF. The bases read TGTGCCAGCAGTGAAGTGAGGGCGTTTGGTGGGGCAGATACGCAGTATTTT.